This note documents a single T cell receptor (beta chain) sequence. Its specificity is not known. The germline V and J ends were trimmed by 3 bases and 2 bases, with 10 bases remaining between them. CDR1 is LNHDA and CDR2 is SQIVND in the germline V gene (reference sequence). This CDR3 is built from 14 residues. The data were obtained in a study of T cell responses to AZD1222 COVID-19 vaccine. Broader study findings: Repertoires were sampled only after the peak T cell response. The CD4 TCRs associated with vaccination extended across spike and predominated at 160-218 and 743-854.

This table comes from immunoSEQ multiplex PCR, and its TCRdb copy is limited to in-frame clones, with some not included. Of 180,000 or so clones in the sample, around 92% were seen once. The material sequenced was peripheral blood, taken 28 days after the second AZD1222 dose. V is TRBV19 and J is TRBJ1-2; TRBD1 might be the D (5 bases). The sequence was collected from an adult who received the AZD1222 COVID-19 vaccine. CDR3 loop: CASSILTANYGYTF. In DNA, the CDR3 is TGTGCCAGTAGTATCCTGACAGCCAACTATGGCTACACCTTC.